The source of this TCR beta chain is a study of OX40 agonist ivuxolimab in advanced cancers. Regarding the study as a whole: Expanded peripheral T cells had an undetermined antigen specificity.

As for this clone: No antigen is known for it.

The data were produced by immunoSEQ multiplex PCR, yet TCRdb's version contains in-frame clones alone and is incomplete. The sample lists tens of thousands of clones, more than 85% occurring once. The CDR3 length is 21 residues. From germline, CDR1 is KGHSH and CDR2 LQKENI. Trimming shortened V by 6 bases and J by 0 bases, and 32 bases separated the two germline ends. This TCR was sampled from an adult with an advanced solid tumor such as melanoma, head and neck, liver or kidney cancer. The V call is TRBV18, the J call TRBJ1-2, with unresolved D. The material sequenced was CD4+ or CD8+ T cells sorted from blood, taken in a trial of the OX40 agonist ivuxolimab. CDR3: CASSGPKPVKPLGRTNYGYTF. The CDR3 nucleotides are TGTGCCAGCTCCGGACCTAAGCCAGTTAAGCCCTTAGGGCGAACTAACTATGGCTACACCTTC.